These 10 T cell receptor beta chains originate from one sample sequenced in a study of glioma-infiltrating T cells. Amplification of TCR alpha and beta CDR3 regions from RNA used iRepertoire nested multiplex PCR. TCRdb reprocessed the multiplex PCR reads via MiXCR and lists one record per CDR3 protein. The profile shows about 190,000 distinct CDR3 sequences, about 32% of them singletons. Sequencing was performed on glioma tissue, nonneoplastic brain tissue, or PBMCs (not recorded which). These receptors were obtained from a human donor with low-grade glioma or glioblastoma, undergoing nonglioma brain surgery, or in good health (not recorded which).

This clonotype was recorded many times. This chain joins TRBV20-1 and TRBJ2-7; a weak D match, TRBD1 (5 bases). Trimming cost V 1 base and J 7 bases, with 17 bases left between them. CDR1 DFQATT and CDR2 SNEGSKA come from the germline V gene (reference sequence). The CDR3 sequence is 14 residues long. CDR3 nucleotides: TGCAGTGCTAGAGCGGCCCAGGGCCTGGGGGAGCAGTACTTC. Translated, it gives CSARAAQGLGEQYF.

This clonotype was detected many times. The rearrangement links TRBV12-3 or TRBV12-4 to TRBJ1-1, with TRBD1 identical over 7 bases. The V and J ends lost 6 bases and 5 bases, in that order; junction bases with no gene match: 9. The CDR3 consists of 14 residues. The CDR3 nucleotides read TGTGCCAGCAGAGAGGGAGGGGGCAGTACTGAAGCTTTCTTT. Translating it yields CASREGGGSTEAFF.

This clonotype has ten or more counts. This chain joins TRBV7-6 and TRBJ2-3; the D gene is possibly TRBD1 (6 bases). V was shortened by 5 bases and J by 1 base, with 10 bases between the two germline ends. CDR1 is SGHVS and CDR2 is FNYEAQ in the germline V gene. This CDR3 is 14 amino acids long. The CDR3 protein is CASSAGDGTDTQYF. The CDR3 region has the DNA TGTGCCAGCAGCGCAGGGGATGGCACAGATACGCAGTATTTT.

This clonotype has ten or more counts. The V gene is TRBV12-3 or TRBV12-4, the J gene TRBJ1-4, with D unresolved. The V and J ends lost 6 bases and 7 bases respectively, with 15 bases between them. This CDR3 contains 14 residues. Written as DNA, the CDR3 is TGTGCCAGCAGGCCCGAGGGCTATGGTGAAAAACTGTTTTTT. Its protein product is CASRPEGYGEKLFF.

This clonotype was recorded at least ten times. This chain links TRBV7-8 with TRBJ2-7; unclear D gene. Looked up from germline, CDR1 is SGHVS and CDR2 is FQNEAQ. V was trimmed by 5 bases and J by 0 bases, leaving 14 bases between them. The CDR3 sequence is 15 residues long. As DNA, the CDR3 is TGTGCCAGCAGCCCCCCCCAAATGATCTCCTACGAGCAGTACTTC. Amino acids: CASSPPQMISYEQYF.

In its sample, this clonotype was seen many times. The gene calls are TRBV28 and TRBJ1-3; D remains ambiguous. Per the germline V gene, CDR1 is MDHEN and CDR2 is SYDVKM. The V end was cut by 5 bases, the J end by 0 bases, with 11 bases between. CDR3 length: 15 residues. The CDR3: CASSTGPLSGNTIYF. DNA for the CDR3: TGTGCCAGCAGTACCGGCCCTCTCTCTGGAAACACCATATATTTT.

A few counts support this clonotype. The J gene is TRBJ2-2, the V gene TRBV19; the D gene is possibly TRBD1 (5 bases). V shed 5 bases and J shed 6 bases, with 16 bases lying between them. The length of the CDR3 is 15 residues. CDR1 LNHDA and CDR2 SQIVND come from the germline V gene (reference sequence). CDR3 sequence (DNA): TGTGCCAGTAGTGTAAAACAGGATGGCGCCGGGGAGCTGTTTTTT. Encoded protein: CASSVKQDGAGELFF.

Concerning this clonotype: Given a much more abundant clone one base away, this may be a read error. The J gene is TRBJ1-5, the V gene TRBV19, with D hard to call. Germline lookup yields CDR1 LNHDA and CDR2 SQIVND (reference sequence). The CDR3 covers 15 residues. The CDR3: CASRISRQNNQPQHF. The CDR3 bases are TGTGCCAGTCGTATATCCCGGCAGAACAATCAGCCCCAGCATTTT.

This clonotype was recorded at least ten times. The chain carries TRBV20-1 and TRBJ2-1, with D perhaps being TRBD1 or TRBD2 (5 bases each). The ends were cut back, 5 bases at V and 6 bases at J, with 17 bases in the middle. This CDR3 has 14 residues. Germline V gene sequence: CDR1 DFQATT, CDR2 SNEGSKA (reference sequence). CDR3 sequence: CSAPVGVDVNEQFF. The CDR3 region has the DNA TGCAGTGCTCCCGTGGGGGTAGATGTCAATGAGCAGTTCTTC.

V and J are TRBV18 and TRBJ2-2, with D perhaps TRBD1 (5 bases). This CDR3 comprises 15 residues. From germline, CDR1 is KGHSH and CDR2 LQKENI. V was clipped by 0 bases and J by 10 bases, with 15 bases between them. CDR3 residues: CASSPPTNPGMELFF. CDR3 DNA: TGTGCCAGCTCACCACCCACGAACCCAGGGATGGAGCTGTTTTTT.